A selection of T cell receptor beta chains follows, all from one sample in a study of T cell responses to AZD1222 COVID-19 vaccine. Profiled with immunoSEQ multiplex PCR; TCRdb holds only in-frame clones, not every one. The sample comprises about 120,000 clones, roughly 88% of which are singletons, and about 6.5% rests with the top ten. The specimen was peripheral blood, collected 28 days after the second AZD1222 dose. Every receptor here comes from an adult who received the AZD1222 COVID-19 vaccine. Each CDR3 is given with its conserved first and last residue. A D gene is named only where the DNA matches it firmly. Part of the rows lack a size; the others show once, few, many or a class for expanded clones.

cdr3_aa: CASRMTGTGLYEQYF
cdr3_nt: TGTGCCAGTAGAATGACCGGGACCGGCCTCTACGAGCAGTACTTC
d_call: .
j_call: TRBJ2-7
v_call: TRBV19
clone_size: .

cdr3_aa: CASRPAGGRVNF
cdr3_nt: TGTGCCAGCAGACCTGCAGGGGGGAGGGTAAACTTC
d_call: .
j_call: TRBJ2-7
v_call: TRBV6-5
clone_size: .

cdr3_aa: CATSDPILNTGELFF
cdr3_nt: TGTGCCACCAGTGACCCTATTTTGAATACCGGGGAGCTGTTTTTT
d_call: .
j_call: TRBJ2-2
v_call: TRBV24-1
clone_size: .

cdr3_aa: CASSQDRETEAFF
cdr3_nt: TGTGCCAGCAGCCAAGACAGGGAGACTGAAGCTTTCTTT
d_call: .
j_call: TRBJ1-1
v_call: TRBV4-2
clone_size: once

cdr3_aa: CASRAAAQETQYF
cdr3_nt: TGTGCCAGCAGAGCAGCGGCTCAAGAGACCCAGTACTTC
d_call: .
j_call: TRBJ2-5
v_call: TRBV6-5
clone_size: .

cdr3_aa: CASSRWTDYGYTF
cdr3_nt: TGTGCCAGCAGCCGTTGGACAGACTATGGCTACACCTTC
d_call: .
j_call: TRBJ1-2
v_call: TRBV11-1
clone_size: .

cdr3_aa: CASSLLATEAFF
cdr3_nt: TGTGCCAGCAGCCTTCTAGCCACTGAAGCTTTCTTT
d_call: .
j_call: TRBJ1-1
v_call: TRBV12-3/TRBV12-4
clone_size: few

cdr3_aa: CAISESTERLKTFF
cdr3_nt: TGTGCCATCAGTGAGTCAACAGAAAGACTGAAGACTTTCTTT
d_call: .
j_call: TRBJ1-1
v_call: TRBV10-3
clone_size: once

cdr3_aa: CASSLEGVRDEQYF
cdr3_nt: TGTGCCAGCAGTTTAGAGGGGGTTAGGGACGAGCAGTACTTC
d_call: .
j_call: TRBJ2-7
v_call: TRBV27
clone_size: .

cdr3_aa: CASSSLGTGATNTEAFF
cdr3_nt: TGTGCCAGCAGCTCGTTAGGGACAGGGGCTACGAACACTGAAGCTTTCTTT
d_call: TRBD1
j_call: TRBJ1-1
v_call: TRBV11-2
clone_size: .

cdr3_aa: CASSPTSGGELDTQYF
cdr3_nt: TGTGCCAGCAGTCCGACTAGCGGGGGGGAATTAGATACGCAGTATTTT
d_call: TRBD2
j_call: TRBJ2-3
v_call: TRBV27
clone_size: .

cdr3_aa: CAISVGGGGQETQYF
cdr3_nt: TGTGCCATCAGTGTTGGCGGGGGGGGGCAAGAGACCCAGTACTTC
d_call: TRBD2
j_call: TRBJ2-5
v_call: TRBV10-3
clone_size: .